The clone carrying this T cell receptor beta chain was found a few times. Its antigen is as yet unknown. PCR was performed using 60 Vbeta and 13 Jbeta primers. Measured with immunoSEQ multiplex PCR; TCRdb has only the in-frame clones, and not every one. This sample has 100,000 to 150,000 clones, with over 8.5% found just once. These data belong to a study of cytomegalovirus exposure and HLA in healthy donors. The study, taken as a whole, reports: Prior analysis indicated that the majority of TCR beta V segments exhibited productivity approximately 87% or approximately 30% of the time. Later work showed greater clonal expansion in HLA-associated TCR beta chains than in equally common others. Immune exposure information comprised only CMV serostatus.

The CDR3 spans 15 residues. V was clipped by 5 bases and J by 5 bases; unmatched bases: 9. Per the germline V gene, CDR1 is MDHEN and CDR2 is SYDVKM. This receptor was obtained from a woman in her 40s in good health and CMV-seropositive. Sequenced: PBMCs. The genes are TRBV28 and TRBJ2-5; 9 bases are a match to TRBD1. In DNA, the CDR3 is TGTGCCAGCAGTACACAGGGGGCCATCCCGGAGACCCAGTACTTC. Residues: CASSTQGAIPETQYF.